Below are 15 T cell receptor beta chains sequenced from a single sample in a study of T-cell reconstitution after alpha-beta-depleted transplantation in children. It was with unique molecular identifiers that the TCRbeta library was prepared. TCRdb re-analysed the PCR reads in MiXCR, keeping a single row per CDR3 protein. The sample carries just under 350,000 distinct CDR3 sequences, about 16% recorded once. The sample was PBMCs, mostly from graft donor cells, taken 360 days after TCRalphabeta/CD19-depleted stem cell transplant. The receptors were sampled from a male patient between 2 and 10 years old who had a stem cell transplant for acute lymphoblastic leukemia, so the T cells may come from the graft donor.

V is TRBV30 and J is TRBJ2-1, with D tentatively TRBD2 (5 bases). Deletions cut 1 base from V and 14 bases from J, with 15 bases between. The CDR3 has 12 residues. The germline gives CDR1 GTSNPN, CDR2 SVGIG (reference sequence). CDR3 nucleotide sequence: TGTGCCTGGAGTGGAGCCGGCCTGAGGGAGTTCTTC. This translates into CAWSGAGLREFF.

CDR3 DNA sequence: TGTGCCAGCAGTTTGGGACAGGGCCCGGGCACCGGGGAGCTGTTTTTT. Protein: CASSLGQGPGTGELFF. This chain links TRBV12-3 or TRBV12-4 with TRBJ2-2; the match to TRBD1 covers 9 bases. CDR3 size: 16 residues. Losses at the gene ends were 3 bases for V and 4 bases for J; bases not matched to a gene: 6.

The rearrangement links TRBV4-3 to TRBJ2-7; the D gene is possibly TRBD1 (6 bases). Trimming took 4 bases from V and 4 from J, leaving 17 bases between them. CDR1 and CDR2 (germline): LGHNA, YSLEER. This CDR3 has 15 residues. The CDR3 is CASSPLHGQGYEQYF. The DNA for the CDR3 is TGCGCCAGCAGCCCCTTGCACGGCCAGGGGTACGAGCAGTACTTC.

This clonotype was observed a handful of times. The chain couples TRBV29-1 to TRBJ2-1, with 10 bases fitting TRBD2. V was clipped by 7 bases and J by 4 bases; unmatched bases: 4. CDR3 size: 13 residues. CDR1 and CDR2 (germline): SQVTM, ANQGSEA. This CDR3 reads CSARLAGYNEQFF. CDR3 nucleotides: TGCAGCGCCCGACTAGCGGGTTACAATGAGCAGTTCTTC.

This clonotype has a handful of counts. This rearrangement joins TRBV12-3 or TRBV12-4 to TRBJ2-1; unclear D gene. V lost 3 bases, J lost 4 bases, and 13 bases lay in between. This CDR3 is 15 amino acids long. CDR3 coding DNA: TGTGCCAGCAGTTTTGCTAGTTGGGTATACAATGAGCAGTTCTTC. This encodes CASSFASWVYNEQFF.

The rearrangement links TRBV7-9 to TRBJ1-1, with D possibly TRBD1 on 6 matching bases. In germline, CDR1 is SEHNR, CDR2 FQNEAQ (reference sequence). V was clipped by 1 base and J by 4 bases, with 10 bases between them. The CDR3 runs 14 residues. In nucleotides, the CDR3 is TGTGCCAGCAGCTTAGGTCAGGGGCTCACTGAAGCTTTCTTT. Amino acids: CASSLGQGLTEAFF.

The genes are TRBV5-1 and TRBJ2-1; 9 bases are a match to TRBD2. The length of the CDR3 is 16 residues. Trimming removed 4 bases from V and 2 bases from J; junction bases left unmatched: 7. Germline V lookup: CDR1 SGHRS, CDR2 YFSETQ. CDR3 in DNA: TGCGCCAGCAGCACCCTTAGCGGGAGTCCCTACAATGAGCAGTTCTTC. This sequence encodes CASSTLSGSPYNEQFF. The whole variable domain, filled in from reference TRBV5-1 and TRBJ2-1, reads KAGVTQTPRYLIKTRGQQVTLSCSPISGHRSVSWYQQTPGQGLQFLFEYFSETQRNKGNFPGRFSGRQFSNSRSEMNVSTLELGDSALYLCASSTLSGSPYNEQFFGPGTRLTVL.

This clonotype has only a few counts. This chain links TRBV6-2 or TRBV6-3 with TRBJ2-2; TRBD1 aligns across 9 bases. This CDR3 contains 15 residues. Germline V gene data show CDR1 as MNHEY and CDR2 as SVGEGT. The ends lost 5 bases at V and 6 bases at J; junction bases unmatched: 7. This CDR3 reads CASSAAGTGSGELFF. In DNA, the CDR3 is TGTGCCAGCAGTGCGGCCGGGACAGGGTCCGGGGAGCTGTTTTTT.

The genes are TRBV12-3 or TRBV12-4 and TRBJ2-2, with 8 bases identical to TRBD2. The V gene end was trimmed by 7 bases and the J gene end by 6 bases; junction bases not matched to a gene: 25. The CDR3 has 20 residues. DNA of the CDR3: TGTGCCAGCAATCTCGATGGGGGACTAGAGACTTTGGGACTTGCCGGGGAGCTGTTTTTT. It encodes CASNLDGGLETLGLAGELFF.

J is TRBJ2-3 and V is TRBV12-5; possibly TRBD2 for D (6 bases). This CDR3 has 14 amino acids. Germline assignment: CDR1 LGHNT and CDR2 FRNRAP. V dropped 1 base and J dropped 5 bases, with 10 bases sitting between them. CDR3: CASGLEKGGDTQYF. The CDR3 nucleotides are TGTGCTAGTGGTTTGGAAAAGGGAGGAGATACGCAGTATTTT.

This chain connects TRBV7-9 to TRBJ2-1; 10 bases match TRBD2. This CDR3 spans 15 amino acids. The germline gives CDR1 SEHNR, CDR2 FQNEAQ (reference sequence). Germline trimming cut 3 bases from V and 6 bases from J; bases unmatched to any gene: 5. The CDR3 coding sequence is TGTGCCAGCAGCTTTCTAGCGGGAGTTTTCAATGAGCAGTTCTTC. This sequence encodes CASSFLAGVFNEQFF.

This clonotype was observed at least ten times. The rearrangement uses TRBV15 and TRBJ2-1; TRBD2 matches 12 bases. This CDR3 contains 16 residues. V trimming: 0 bases; J trimming: 7 bases; junction bases outside the gene matches: 4. CDR1 is LNHNV and CDR2 is YYDKDF in the germline V gene (reference sequence). The CDR3 region is CATSREILAGGNEQFF. CDR3 coding DNA: TGTGCCACCAGCAGAGAGATCCTAGCGGGGGGGAATGAGCAGTTCTTC.

This clonotype was seen more than once but under ten times. The chain couples TRBV15 to TRBJ1-1; D gene unclear. The V gene lost 0 bases and the J gene lost 2 bases, with 10 bases spanning the gap. The CDR3 consists of 15 residues. CDR1 and CDR2 from the germline V gene are LNHNV and YYDKDF (reference sequence). The CDR3 DNA is TGTGCCACCAGCAGAGATTGGGCCCCTAACACTGAAGCTTTCTTT. Protein: CATSRDWAPNTEAFF.

This chain uses TRBV28 with TRBJ1-3, with D unresolved. The germline gives CDR1 MDHEN, CDR2 SYDVKM. The CDR3 spans 13 residues. Trimming took 6 bases from V and 3 from J, leaving 9 bases between them. CDR3 DNA sequence: TGTGCCAGCAGCACCCCGGGTGGAAACACCATATATTTT. It codes for CASSTPGGNTIYF. Based on the CDR3 plus reference TRBV28 and TRBJ1-3, the full variable domain is DVKVTQSSRYLVKRTGEKVFLECVQDMDHENMFWYRQDPGLGLRLIYFSYDVKMKEKGDIPEGYSVSREKKERFSLILESASTNQTSMYLCASSTPGGNTIYFGEGSWLTVV.

This clonotype was observed a handful of times. V and J are TRBV9 and TRBJ2-3; 9 bases match TRBD2. Germline V lookup: CDR1 SGDLS, CDR2 YYNGEE. This CDR3 has 19 amino acids. V gave up 0 bases and J gave up 4 bases; unmatched junction bases: 15. CDR3 sequence (DNA): TGTGCCAGCAGCGTAGACCCGCACCCCAGCGGGAGGATGTCAGATACGCAGTATTTT. Residues: CASSVDPHPSGRMSDTQYF.